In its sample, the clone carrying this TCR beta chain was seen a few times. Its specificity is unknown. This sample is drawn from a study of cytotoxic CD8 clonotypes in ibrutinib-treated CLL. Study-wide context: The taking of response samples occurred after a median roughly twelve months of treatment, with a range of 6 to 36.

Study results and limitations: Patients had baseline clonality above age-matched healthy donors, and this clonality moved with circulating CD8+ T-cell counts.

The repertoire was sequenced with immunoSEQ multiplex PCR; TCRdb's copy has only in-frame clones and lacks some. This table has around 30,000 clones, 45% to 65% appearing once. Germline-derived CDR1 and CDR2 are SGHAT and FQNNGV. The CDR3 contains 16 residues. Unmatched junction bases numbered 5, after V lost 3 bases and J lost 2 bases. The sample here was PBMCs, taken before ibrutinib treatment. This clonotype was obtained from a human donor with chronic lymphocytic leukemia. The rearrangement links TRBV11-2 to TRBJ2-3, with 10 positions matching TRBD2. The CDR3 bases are TGTGCCAGCAGCTTGGGACTAGCGCCCTACACAGATACGCAGTATTTT. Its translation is CASSLGLAPYTDTQYF.